This entry concerns a single T cell receptor (beta chain). Its specificity is unknown. From germline, CDR1 is LGHDT and CDR2 YNNKEL (reference sequence). Trimming at V came to 5 bases and at J to 0 bases, leaving 6 bases not matched to a gene. The CDR3 covers 17 residues. Before the COVID-19 pandemic, during about 2010-2018, CD4+ T cells were taken from unexposed donors. CD4+ T cells were isolated from the cells after 10 days of culture. Cells permitting, SARS-CoV-2 S/N and four cold-coronavirus spikes were tested on unexposed-donor CD4+ T cells. Data came from immunoSEQ multiplex PCR; TCRdb stores just in-frame clones and leaves some out. The table includes around 20,000 clones, about four fifths detected once. The data are from a study of CD4 T cells in relation to SARS-CoV-2 and coronaviruses. Notes on the study in general: This crossreactivity analysis covered spike protein alone, no other viral proteins. Each donor contributed either pre-pandemic or post-infection samples, not both.

The chain recombines TRBV3-1 (or the pseudogene TRBV3-2) with TRBJ2-3, with 12 bases that match TRBD2. Sequenced sample: CD4+ T cells from PBMCs, cultured in vitro. This TCR was recovered from a human donor in good health. The CDR3 nucleotides read TGTGCCAGCAGCGAGACTAGCGGGGGATCCAGCACAGATACGCAGTATTTT. Translating it yields CASSETSGGSSTDTQYF.